Sequencing of this TCR beta chain was carried out in a study of PD-1 blockade in classical Hodgkin lymphoma. For the study at large: On a schedule of every 2 weeks, patients received nivolumab 3 mg/kg intravenously.

The repertoire was sequenced with immunoSEQ multiplex PCR; TCRdb's copy has only in-frame clones and lacks some. There are 25,000 to 30,000 clones in the sample; approximately 79% occur only once, and 0.5% to 0.7% lies in the top ten. Study-wide findings and caveats: When set against healthy donors, newly diagnosed patients were reported to show lower baseline TCR diversity. Those achieving complete response showed baseline diversity like newly diagnosed patients. At C4D1, TCR diversity had climbed significantly for CD4+ cells, though not for CD8+ cells.

Comments on this clone: Its antigen is not identified.

The CDR3 is made up of 12 amino acids. The V gene's germline CDR1 is SGHRS and CDR2 YFSETQ. The V gene lost 4 bases and the J gene lost 3 bases, with 6 bases spanning the gap. This sample's time point: cycle 4 day 1 (C4D1), after 6 weeks of nivolumab. Every patient relapsed after autologous stem cell transplantation, and brentuximab vedotin exposure varied. With magnetic negative selection, CD4+ T cells were purified from PBMCs that had been thawed. This receptor was identified in a human donor with classical Hodgkin lymphoma. The rearrangement uses TRBV5-1 and TRBJ2-3; D is possibly TRBD1 (5 bases). The specimen was CD4+ T cells from blood, collected before the fourth cycle of nivolumab. The CDR3 protein is CASSAGTDTQYF. The CDR3 region has the DNA TGCGCCAGCAGCGCAGGGACAGATACGCAGTATTTT.